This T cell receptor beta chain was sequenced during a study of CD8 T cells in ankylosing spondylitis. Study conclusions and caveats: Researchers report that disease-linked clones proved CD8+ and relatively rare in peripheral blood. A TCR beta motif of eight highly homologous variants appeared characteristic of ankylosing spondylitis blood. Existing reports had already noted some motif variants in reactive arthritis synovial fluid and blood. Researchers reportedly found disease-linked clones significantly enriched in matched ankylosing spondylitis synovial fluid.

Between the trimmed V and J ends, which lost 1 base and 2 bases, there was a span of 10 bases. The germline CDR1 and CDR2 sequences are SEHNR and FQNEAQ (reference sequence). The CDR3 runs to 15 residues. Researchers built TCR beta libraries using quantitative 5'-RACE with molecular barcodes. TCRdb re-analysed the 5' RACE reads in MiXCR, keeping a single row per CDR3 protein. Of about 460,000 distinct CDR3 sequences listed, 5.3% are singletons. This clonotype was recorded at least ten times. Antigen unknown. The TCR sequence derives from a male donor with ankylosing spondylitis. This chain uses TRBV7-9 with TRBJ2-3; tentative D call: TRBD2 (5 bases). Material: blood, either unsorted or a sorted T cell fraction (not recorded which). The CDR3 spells CASSLVGRITDTQYF. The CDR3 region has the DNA TGTGCCAGCAGCTTAGTAGGGAGAATCACAGATACGCAGTATTTT.